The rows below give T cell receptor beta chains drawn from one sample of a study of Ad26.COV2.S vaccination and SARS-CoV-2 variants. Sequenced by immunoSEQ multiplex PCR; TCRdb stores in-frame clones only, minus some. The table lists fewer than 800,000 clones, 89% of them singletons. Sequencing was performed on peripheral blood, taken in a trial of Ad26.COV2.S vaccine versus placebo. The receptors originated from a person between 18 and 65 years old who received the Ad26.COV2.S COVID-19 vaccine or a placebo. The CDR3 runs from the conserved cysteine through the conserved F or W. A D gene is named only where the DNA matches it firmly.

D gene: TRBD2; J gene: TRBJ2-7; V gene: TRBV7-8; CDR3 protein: CASSAGLAGYEQYF
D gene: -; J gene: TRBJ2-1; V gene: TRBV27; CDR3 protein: CASTQGQSSYNEQFF
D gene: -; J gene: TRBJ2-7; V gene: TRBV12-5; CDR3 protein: CASGLIYEQYF
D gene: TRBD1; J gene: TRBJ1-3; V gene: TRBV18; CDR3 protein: CASSQGTALYSGNTIYF
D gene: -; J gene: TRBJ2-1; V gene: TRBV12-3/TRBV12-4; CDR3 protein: CASSWQADSEQFF
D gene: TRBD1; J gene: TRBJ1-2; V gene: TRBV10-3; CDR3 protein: CAISSDREGSHGYTF
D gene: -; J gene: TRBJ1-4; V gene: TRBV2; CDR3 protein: CASSSRQGQANEKLFF
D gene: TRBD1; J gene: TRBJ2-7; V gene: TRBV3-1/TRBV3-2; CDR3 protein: CASSQVTGNYEQYF
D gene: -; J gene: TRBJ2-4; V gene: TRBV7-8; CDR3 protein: CASSSTPLGIQYF
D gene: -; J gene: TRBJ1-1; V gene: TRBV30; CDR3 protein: CAWTDNLNTEAFF
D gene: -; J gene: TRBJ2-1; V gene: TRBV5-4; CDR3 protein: CASSNGISSYNEQFF
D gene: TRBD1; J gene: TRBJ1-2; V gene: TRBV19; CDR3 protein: CASSIGYRGNGYTF
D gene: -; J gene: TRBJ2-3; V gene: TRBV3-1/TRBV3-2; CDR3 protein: CASRYSTDTQYF
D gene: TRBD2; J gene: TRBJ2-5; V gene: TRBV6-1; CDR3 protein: CASSEGIGLAGGQETQYF
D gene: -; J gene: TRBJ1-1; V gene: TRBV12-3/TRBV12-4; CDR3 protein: CASSLAANTEAFF
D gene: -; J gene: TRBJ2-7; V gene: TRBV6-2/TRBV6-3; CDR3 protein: CASSLTRVSGEQYF
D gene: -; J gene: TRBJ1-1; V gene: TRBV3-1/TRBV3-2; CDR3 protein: CASSQDGGTEAFF
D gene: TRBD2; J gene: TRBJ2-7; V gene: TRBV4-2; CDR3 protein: CASSQAGGTGAYEQYF
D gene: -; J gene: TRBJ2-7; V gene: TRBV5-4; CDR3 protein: CASSEGRQSAYEQYF
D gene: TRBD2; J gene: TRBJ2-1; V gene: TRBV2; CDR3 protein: CASLPSGEYMYNEQFF
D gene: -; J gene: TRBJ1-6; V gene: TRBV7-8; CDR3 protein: CASSLARNSPLHF
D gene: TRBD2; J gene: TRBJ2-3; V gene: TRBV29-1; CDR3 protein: CSPVMRETSRTDTQYF
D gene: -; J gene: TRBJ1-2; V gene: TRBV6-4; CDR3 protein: CASSDSGQRGGYTF
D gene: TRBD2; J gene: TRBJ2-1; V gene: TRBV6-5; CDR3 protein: CASSYLSGRARSEQFF
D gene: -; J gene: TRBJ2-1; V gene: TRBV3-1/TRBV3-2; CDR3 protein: CASSQVPGTKFF
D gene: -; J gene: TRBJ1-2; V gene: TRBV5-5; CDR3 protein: CASSRDINYGYTF
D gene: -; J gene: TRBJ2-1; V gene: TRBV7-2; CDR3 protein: CASSLTPGAFSYEQFF
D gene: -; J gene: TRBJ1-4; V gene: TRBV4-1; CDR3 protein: CASSQEGPPFATNEKLFF
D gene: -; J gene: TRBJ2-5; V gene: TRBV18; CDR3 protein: CASSPSGGLVTQYF
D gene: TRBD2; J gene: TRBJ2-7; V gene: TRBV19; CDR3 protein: CASSILAGDYEQYF
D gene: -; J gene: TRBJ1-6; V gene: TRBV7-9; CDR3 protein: CASSLGPRGAGNSPLHF
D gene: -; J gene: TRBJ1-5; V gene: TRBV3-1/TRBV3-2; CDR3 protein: CASSQEWAVGQPQHF
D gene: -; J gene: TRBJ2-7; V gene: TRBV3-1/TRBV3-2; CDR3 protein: CASSQTGSYEQYF
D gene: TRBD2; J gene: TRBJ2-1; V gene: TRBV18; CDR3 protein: CASSPPTSGANEQFF
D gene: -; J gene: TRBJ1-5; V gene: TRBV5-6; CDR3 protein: CASSYTGTGQPQHF
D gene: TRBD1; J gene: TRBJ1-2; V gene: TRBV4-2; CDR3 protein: CASSQVGQGIEGYTF
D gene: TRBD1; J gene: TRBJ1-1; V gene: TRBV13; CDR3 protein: CASSRRTGLNTEAFF
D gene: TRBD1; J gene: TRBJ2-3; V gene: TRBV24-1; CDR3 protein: CATSGGQGTDTQYF